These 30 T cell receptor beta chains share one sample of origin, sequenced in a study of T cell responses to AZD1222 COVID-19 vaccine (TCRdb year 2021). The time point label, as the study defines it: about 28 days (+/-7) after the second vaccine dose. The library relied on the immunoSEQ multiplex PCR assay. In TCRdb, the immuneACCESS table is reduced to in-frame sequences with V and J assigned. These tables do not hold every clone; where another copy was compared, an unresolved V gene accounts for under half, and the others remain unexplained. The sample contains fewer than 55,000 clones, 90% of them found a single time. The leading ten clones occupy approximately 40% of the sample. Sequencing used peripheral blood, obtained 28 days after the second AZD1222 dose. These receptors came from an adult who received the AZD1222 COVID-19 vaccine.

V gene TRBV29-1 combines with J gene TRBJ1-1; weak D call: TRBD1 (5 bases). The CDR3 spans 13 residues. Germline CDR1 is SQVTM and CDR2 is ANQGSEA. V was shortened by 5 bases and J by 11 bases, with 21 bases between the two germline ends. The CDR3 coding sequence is TGCAGCGTTAAAAGGGGCGGCCGAAGTTACGCTTTCTTT. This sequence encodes CSVKRGGRSYAFF.

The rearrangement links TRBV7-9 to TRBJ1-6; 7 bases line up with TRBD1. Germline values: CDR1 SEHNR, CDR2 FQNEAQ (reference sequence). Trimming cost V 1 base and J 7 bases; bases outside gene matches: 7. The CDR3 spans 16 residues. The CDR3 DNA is TGTGCCAGCAGCTTAGGACAGGGTGTAGGAAATTCACCCCTCCACTTT. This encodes CASSLGQGVGNSPLHF.

CDR3 protein: CASSSRTGLQETQYF. As DNA, the CDR3 is TGTGCCAGCAGCTCCCGGACAGGCCTCCAGGAGACCCAGTACTTC. V usage is TRBV7-9 and J usage is TRBJ2-5, with TRBD1 matching over 7 bases. The V gene end was trimmed by 4 bases and the J gene end by 5 bases; junction bases not matched to a gene: 10. This CDR3 has 15 amino acids. Germline CDR1 is SEHNR and CDR2 is FQNEAQ (reference sequence).

The CDR3 region has the DNA TGTGCCAGCAGCTCGGACAGCTATGGCTACACCTTC. Its translation: CASSSDSYGYTF. The chain joins TRBV7-9 to TRBJ1-2; possibly TRBD1 for D (6 bases). Germline V gene data show CDR1 as SEHNR and CDR2 as FQNEAQ (reference sequence). With 4 bases removed from V and 4 bases from J, the gap between germline ends came to 7 bases. CDR3 length: 12 amino acids.

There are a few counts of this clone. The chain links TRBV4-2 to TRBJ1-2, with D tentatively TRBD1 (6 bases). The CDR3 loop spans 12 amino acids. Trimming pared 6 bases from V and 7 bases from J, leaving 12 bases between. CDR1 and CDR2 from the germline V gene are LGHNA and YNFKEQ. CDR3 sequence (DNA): TGTGCCAGCAGTCTCCCCAGGGGTGGCTACACCTTC. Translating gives CASSLPRGGYTF.

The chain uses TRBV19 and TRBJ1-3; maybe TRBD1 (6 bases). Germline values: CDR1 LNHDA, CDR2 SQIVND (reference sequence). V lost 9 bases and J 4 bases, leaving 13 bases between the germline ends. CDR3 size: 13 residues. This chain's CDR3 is CASRRDTGNTIYF. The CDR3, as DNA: TGTGCCAGCCGTAGGGACACAGGAAACACCATATATTTT.

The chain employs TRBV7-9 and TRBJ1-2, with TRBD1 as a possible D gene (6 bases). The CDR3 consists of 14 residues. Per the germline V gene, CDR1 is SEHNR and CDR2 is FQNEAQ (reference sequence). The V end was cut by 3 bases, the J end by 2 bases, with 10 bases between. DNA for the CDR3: TGTGCCAGCAGCTTTAGAGGGGGGAACTATGGCTACACCTTC. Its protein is CASSFRGGNYGYTF.

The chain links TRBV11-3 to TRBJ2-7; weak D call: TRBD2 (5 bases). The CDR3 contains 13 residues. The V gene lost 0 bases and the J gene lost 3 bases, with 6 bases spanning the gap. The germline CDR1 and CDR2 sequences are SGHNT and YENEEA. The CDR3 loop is CASSLDSDYEQYF. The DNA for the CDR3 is TGTGCCAGCAGCTTAGATAGCGACTACGAGCAGTACTTC.

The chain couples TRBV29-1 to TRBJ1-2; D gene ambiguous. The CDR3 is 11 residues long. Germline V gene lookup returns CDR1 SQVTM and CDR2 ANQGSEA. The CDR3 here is CTVDGFYGYTF. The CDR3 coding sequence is TGCACCGTGGACGGCTTCTATGGCTACACCTTC. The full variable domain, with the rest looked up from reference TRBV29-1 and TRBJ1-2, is SAVISQKPSRDICQRGTSLTIQCQVDSQVTMMFWYRQQPGQSLTLIATANQGSEATYESGFVIDKFPISRPNLTFSTLTVSNMSPEDSSIYLCTVDGFYGYTFGSGTRLTVV.

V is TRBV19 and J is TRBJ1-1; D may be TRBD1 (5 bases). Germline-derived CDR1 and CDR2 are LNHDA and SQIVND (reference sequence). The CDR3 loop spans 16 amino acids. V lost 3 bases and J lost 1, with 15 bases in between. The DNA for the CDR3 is TGTGCCAGTAGTATTCTGGGACTCGGCCCGAACACTGAAGCTTTCTTT. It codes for CASSILGLGPNTEAFF. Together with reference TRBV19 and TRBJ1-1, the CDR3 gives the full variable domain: DGGITQSPKYLFRKEGQNVTLSCEQNLNHDAMYWYRQDPGQGLRLIYYSQIVNDFQKGDIAEGYSVSREKKESFPLTVTSAQKNPTAFYLCASSILGLGPNTEAFFGQGTRLTVV.

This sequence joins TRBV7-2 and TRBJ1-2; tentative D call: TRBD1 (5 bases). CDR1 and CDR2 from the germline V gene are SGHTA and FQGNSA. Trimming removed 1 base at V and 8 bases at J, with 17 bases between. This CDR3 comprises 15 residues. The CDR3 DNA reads TGTGCCAGCAGCTTAGGATCAGGGCCGCTGTGGGGCTACACCTTC. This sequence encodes CASSLGSGPLWGYTF.

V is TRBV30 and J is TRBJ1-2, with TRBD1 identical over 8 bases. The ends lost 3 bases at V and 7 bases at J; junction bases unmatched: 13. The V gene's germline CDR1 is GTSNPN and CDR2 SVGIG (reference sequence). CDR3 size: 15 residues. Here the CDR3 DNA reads TGTGCCTGGAGCGAAGGTGTCAGGGGGCCGGGTGGCTACACCTTC. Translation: CAWSEGVRGPGGYTF.

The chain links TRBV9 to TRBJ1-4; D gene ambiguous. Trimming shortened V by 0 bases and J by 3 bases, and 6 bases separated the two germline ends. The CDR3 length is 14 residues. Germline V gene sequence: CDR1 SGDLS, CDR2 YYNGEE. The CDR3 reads CASSVGQPNEKLFF. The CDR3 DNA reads TGTGCCAGCAGCGTAGGGCAGCCTAATGAAAAACTGTTTTTT.

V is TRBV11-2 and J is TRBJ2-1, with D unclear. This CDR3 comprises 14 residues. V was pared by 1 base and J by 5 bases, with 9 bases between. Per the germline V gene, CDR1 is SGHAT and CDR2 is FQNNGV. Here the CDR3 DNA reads TGTGCCAGCAGCTTAGTGGGTAGAGACAATGAGCAGTTCTTC. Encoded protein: CASSLVGRDNEQFF.

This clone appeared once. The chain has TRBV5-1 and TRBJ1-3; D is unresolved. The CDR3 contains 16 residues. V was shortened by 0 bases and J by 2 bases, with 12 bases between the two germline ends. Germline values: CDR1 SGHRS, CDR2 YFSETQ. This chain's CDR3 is CASSLDAFPAGNTIYF. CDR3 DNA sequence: TGCGCCAGCAGCTTGGATGCTTTTCCCGCTGGAAACACCATATATTTT.

For the CDR3, the DNA is TGTGCCAGCAATTGGGGAAGAGGAAATGAGCAGTTCTTC. This sequence encodes CASNWGRGNEQFF. The gene calls are TRBV13 and TRBJ2-1, with D unclear. Germline-derived CDR1 and CDR2 are PRHDT and FYEKMQ (reference sequence). Trimming removed 7 bases from V and 7 bases from J, with 14 bases in between. This CDR3 region has 13 residues.

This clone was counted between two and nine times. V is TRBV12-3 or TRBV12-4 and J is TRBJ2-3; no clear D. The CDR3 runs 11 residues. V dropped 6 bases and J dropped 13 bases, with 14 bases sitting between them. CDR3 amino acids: CASSPGPRKYF. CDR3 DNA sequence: TGTGCCAGCAGCCCCGGGCCGAGGAAGTATTTT.

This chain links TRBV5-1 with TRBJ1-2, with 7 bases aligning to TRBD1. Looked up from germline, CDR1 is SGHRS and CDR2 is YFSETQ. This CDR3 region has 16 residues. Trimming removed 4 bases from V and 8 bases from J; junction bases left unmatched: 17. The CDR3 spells CASSPGGVRLTAGYTF. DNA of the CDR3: TGCGCCAGCAGCCCAGGGGGAGTCAGACTCACGGCCGGCTACACCTTC.

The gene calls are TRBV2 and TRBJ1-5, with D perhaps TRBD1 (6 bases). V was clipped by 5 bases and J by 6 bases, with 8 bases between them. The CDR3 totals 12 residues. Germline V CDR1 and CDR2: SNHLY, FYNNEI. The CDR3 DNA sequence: TGTGCCAGCAGTACAGGGCGTCAGCCCCAGCATTTT. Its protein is CASSTGRQPQHF. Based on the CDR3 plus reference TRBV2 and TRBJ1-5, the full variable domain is EPEVTQTPSHQVTQMGQEVILRCVPISNHLYFYWYRQILGQKVEFLVSFYNNEISEKSEIFDDQFSVERPDGSNFTLKIRSTKLEDSAMYFCASSTGRQPQHFGDGTRLSIL.

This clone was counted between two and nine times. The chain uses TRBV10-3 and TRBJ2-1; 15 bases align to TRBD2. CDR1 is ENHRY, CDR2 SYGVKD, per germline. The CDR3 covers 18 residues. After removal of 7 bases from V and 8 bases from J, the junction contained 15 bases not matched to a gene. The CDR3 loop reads CAIKGTSGRFGSGYEQFF. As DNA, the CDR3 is TGTGCCATCAAGGGGACTAGCGGGAGGTTCGGGTCCGGATATGAGCAGTTCTTC.

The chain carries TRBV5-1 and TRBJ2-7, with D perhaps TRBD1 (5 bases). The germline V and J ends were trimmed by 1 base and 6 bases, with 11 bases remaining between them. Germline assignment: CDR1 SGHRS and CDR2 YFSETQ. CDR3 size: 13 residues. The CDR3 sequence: CASSLPTGAEQYF. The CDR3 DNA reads TGCGCCAGCAGCTTGCCCACAGGAGCCGAGCAGTACTTC.

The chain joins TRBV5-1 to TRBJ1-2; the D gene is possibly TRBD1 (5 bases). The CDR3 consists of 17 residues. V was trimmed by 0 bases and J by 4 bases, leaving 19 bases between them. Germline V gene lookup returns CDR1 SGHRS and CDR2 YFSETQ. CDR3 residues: CASSLEPGPGKGYGYTF. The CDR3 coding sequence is TGCGCCAGCAGCTTGGAGCCGGGGCCGGGTAAGGGCTATGGCTACACCTTC.

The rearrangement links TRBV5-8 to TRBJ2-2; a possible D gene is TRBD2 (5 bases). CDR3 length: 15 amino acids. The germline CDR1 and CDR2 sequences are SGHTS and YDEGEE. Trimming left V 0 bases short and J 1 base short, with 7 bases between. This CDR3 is CASSLEAGNTGELFF. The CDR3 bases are TGTGCCAGCAGCTTGGAGGCGGGGAACACCGGGGAGCTGTTTTTT.

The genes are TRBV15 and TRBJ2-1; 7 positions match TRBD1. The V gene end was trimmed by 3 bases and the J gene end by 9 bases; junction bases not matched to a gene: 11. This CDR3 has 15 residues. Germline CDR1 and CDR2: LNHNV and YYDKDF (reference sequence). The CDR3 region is CATSSQGGFGGEQFF. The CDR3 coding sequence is TGTGCCACCAGCAGCCAAGGGGGCTTTGGTGGTGAGCAGTTCTTC.

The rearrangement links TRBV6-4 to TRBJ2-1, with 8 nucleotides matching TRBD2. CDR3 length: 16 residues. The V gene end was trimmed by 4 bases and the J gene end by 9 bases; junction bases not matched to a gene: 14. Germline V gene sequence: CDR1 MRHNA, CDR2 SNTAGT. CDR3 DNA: TGTGCCAGCAGTGCGTCCTCGAGCGGGGGTGTTGGTGAGCAGTTCTTC. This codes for CASSASSSGGVGEQFF.

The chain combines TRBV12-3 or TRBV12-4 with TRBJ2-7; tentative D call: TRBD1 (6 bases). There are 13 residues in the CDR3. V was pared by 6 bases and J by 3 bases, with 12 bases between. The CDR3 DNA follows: TGTGCCAGCAGCGAAGTACAGGGCTACGAGCAGTACTTC. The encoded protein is CASSEVQGYEQYF.

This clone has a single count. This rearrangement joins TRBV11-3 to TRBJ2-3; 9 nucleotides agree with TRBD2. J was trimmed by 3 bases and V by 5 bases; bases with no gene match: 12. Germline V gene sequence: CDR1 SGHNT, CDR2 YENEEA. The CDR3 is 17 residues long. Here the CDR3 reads CASSPRQTSGGTDTQYF. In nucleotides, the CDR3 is TGTGCCAGCAGCCCCAGACAAACAAGCGGGGGGACAGATACGCAGTATTTT.

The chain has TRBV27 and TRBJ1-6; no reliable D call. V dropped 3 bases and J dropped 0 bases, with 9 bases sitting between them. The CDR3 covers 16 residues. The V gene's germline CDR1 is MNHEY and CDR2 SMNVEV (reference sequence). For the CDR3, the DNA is TGTGCCAGCAGTTTCAAGCGAGGCTCCTATAATTCACCCCTCCACTTT. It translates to CASSFKRGSYNSPLHF.

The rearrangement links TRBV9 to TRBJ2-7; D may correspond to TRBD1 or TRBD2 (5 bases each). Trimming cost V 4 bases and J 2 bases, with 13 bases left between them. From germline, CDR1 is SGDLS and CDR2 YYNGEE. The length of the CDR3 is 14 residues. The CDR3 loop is CASSKGTATYEQYF. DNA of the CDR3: TGTGCCAGCAGCAAAGGGACGGCAACCTACGAGCAGTACTTC.

The CDR3 nucleotides are TGTGCCAGCAGCTCCGGTCTGAGCCGCTCTGGGGCCAACGTCCTGACTTTC. Its protein is CASSSGLSRSGANVLTF. This sequence joins TRBV7-2 and TRBJ2-6; D unresolved. CDR1 and CDR2 (germline): SGHTA, FQGNSA. V was cut by 4 bases and J by 0 bases, with 13 bases left in between. The CDR3 extends over 17 amino acids.